The 14 T cell receptor beta chains presented below share a single source sample, sequenced in a study of graft-versus-host responses after intestinal transplantation. Tissue processing of the graft released intraepithelial and lamina propria lymphocytes from it. Produced via immunoSEQ multiplex PCR; TCRdb's table is partial and in-frame only. The repertoire holds about 7,600 clones, with 82% as singletons. This sample comprised ileum tissue, obtained roughly 130 days after transplant. These receptors came from a human patient who received an intestinal transplant, so some T cells may come from the graft donor.

The V gene is TRBV5-1, the J gene TRBJ2-5, with 8 nucleotides matching TRBD2. The CDR3 loop spans 16 amino acids. The V and J ends lost 0 bases and 2 bases, in that order; junction bases with no gene match: 6. Germline V CDR1 and CDR2: SGHRS, YFSETQ. The CDR3 loop is CASSLGPGGGQETQYF. The CDR3 nucleotides are TGCGCCAGCAGCTTGGGGCCAGGCGGGGGGCAAGAGACCCAGTACTTC.

The chain joins TRBV19 to TRBJ2-3; possibly TRBD1 for D (5 bases). With 6 bases removed from V and 6 bases from J, the gap between germline ends came to 22 bases. The V gene's germline CDR1 is LNHDA and CDR2 SQIVND (reference sequence). This CDR3 is built from 16 residues. In DNA form, the CDR3 reads TGTGCCAGTAGCGCGACAGCTGGTATAGAGCAGGATACGCAGTATTTT. Residues: CASSATAGIEQDTQYF.

This sequence joins TRBV5-1 and TRBJ2-7; D gene uncertain. There are 11 residues in the CDR3. V gave up 0 bases and J gave up 4 bases, with 2 bases separating them. The germline V gene has CDR1 SGHRS and CDR2 YFSETQ. CDR3 residues: CASSLGYEQYF. The CDR3, as DNA: TGCGCCAGCAGCTTGGGGTACGAGCAGTACTTC.

The V call is TRBV19, the J call TRBJ2-7; the match to TRBD2 covers 11 bases. The CDR3 is 14 residues long. Germline V gene sequence: CDR1 LNHDA, CDR2 SQIVND (reference sequence). After removal of 6 bases from V and 3 bases from J, the junction contained 4 bases not matched to a gene. In DNA, the CDR3 is TGTGCCAGTAGCCCCGGGACTAGCGGCTACGAGCAGTACTTC. Protein sequence: CASSPGTSGYEQYF.

As concerns this clone: The missing conserved phenylalanine or tryptophan at the end of this CDR3 makes a read error likely. CDR3 residues: CASSYDRGAPRNTEAFL. The CDR3 DNA is TGTGCCAGTAGTTACGACAGGGGTGCCCCGCGGAACACTGAAGCTTTCCTT. This chain connects TRBV19 to TRBJ1-1; TRBD1 agrees at 8 bases. Trimming cost V 5 bases and J 1 base; bases outside gene matches: 12. This CDR3 spans 17 amino acids. Germline assignment: CDR1 LNHDA and CDR2 SQIVND (reference sequence).

This chain joins TRBV9 and TRBJ2-7; D possibly matches TRBD1 or TRBD2 (7 bases each). Germline V lookup: CDR1 SGDLS, CDR2 YYNGEE. V gave up 0 bases and J gave up 2 bases, with 18 bases separating them. CDR3 length equals 17 residues. As DNA, the CDR3 is TGTGCCAGCAGCGTAGGGGCTAGCGGAGGGGGCACCTACGAGCAGTACTTC. As protein: CASSVGASGGGTYEQYF.

This sequence joins TRBV6-5 and TRBJ2-2, with D unresolved. Germline lookup yields CDR1 MNHEY and CDR2 SVGAGI. V lost 2 bases and J 3 bases, leaving 4 bases between the germline ends. CDR3 length equals 13 residues. CDR3 amino acids: CASSYRDTGELFF. CDR3 sequence (DNA): TGTGCCAGCAGTTACAGGGACACCGGGGAGCTGTTTTTT.

This chain connects TRBV5-1 to TRBJ1-6; 7 bases fit TRBD1. CDR3 length: 14 residues. J was trimmed by 10 bases and V by 2 bases; bases with no gene match: 6. From germline, CDR1 is SGHRS and CDR2 YFSETQ. The CDR3 is CASSFGRGGSPLHF. The CDR3 DNA follows: TGCGCCAGCAGCTTCGGCAGGGGGGGGTCACCCCTCCACTTT.

The rearrangement joins TRBV18 to TRBJ1-6, with 7 bases fitting TRBD1. The CDR3 runs to 14 residues. Trimming cost V 3 bases and J 5 bases; bases outside gene matches: 1. Germline V gives CDR1 KGHSH, CDR2 LQKENI. The CDR3 loop is CASSPDRDNSPLHF. In nucleotides, the CDR3 is TGTGCCAGCTCACCCGACAGGGATAATTCACCCCTCCACTTT.

V is TRBV18 and J is TRBJ1-4; D possibly corresponds to TRBD1 (6 bases). The CDR3 length is 16 residues. Deletions cut 6 bases from V and 5 bases from J, with 19 bases between. The germline CDR1 and CDR2 sequences are KGHSH and LQKENI. This CDR3 is CASSAGLPGANEKLFF. The CDR3 bases are TGTGCCAGCTCGGCAGGACTGCCGGGGGCGAATGAAAAACTGTTTTTT.

The J gene is TRBJ1-4, the V gene TRBV18; D is unclear. The CDR3 is 14 amino acids. Trimming stripped 4 bases from V and 5 bases from J, with 11 bases between. Germline loops: CDR1 KGHSH, CDR2 LQKENI. Written as DNA, the CDR3 is TGTGCCAGCTCACTTCGGCTGGAGAATGAAAAACTGTTTTTT. Protein product: CASSLRLENEKLFF. The entire variable domain, with the rest obtained from reference TRBV18 and TRBJ1-4, is as follows: NAGVMQNPRHLVRRRGQEARLRCSPMKGHSHVYWYRQLPEEGLKFMVYLQKENIIDESGMPKERFSAEFPKEGPSILRIQQVVRGDSAAYFCASSLRLENEKLFFGSGTQLSVL.

This chain connects TRBV6-6 to TRBJ2-7; tentatively, D is TRBD1 (5 bases). The CDR3 contains 13 residues. Trimming left V 6 bases short and J 2 bases short, with 11 bases between. The germline gives CDR1 MNHNY, CDR2 SVGAGI (reference sequence). As DNA, the CDR3 is TGTGCCAGCAGCCTCGACAGAGCCTACGAGCAGTACTTC. The encoded protein is CASSLDRAYEQYF.

This chain connects TRBV7-8 to TRBJ1-6, with 8 nucleotides matching TRBD1. Unmatched junction bases numbered 4, after V lost 0 bases and J lost 9 bases. The CDR3 is made up of 15 amino acids. Germline V gives CDR1 SGHVS, CDR2 FQNEAQ. The CDR3 nucleotides read TGTGCCAGCAGCTTAGCGCAGGGGGCAGGTTCACCCCTCCACTTT. Translated, it gives CASSLAQGAGSPLHF.

The count of this clone is one. The chain combines TRBV19 with TRBJ2-3; TRBD2 matches 14 bases. Trimming at V came to 1 base and at J to 4 bases, leaving 7 bases not matched to a gene. CDR1 and CDR2 (germline): LNHDA, SQIVND (reference sequence). This CDR3 region has 18 residues. CDR3 residues: CASSIVGLAGDGPDTQYF. Here the CDR3 DNA reads TGTGCCAGTAGTATAGTGGGACTAGCGGGAGATGGGCCAGATACGCAGTATTTT.